The 10 T cell receptor beta chains listed next were all sequenced from one sample in a study of cytomegalovirus exposure and HLA in healthy donors (dated by TCRdb to 2017 to 2019). The library was built by means of the immunoSEQ multiplex PCR assay. For the multiplex PCR, a mixture combining 60 forward primers for TCR Vbeta segments and 13 reverse primers for TCR Jbeta segments was used. As stored in TCRdb, this immuneACCESS dataset retains in-frame rearrangements with V and J assigned. A fraction of the clones does not appear; measured against another copy, unresolved V genes explain less than half of the discrepancy, and the remainder lacks a known reason. The sample yields 100,000 or so clones; around 63% were counted once. Approximately 4.3% of the sample is taken by the ten largest. Material for sequencing was PBMCs. These receptors were taken from a human donor in good health.

The J gene is TRBJ1-3, the V gene TRBV7-8, with TRBD1 matching 11 bases. The length of the CDR3 is 17 residues. The germline V gene has CDR1 SGHVS and CDR2 FQNEAQ. V trimming: 3 bases; J trimming: 0 bases; junction bases outside the gene matches: 4. The CDR3 region is CASSFRTGGPSGNTIYF. The CDR3, as DNA: TGTGCCAGCAGCTTCCGGACAGGGGGCCCCTCTGGAAACACCATATATTTT.

The V and J genes are TRBV10-3 and TRBJ1-2; weak D call: TRBD1 (6 bases). The CDR3 has 14 amino acids. In germline, CDR1 is ENHRY, CDR2 SYGVKD. V dropped 4 bases and J dropped 8 bases, with 17 bases sitting between them. CDR3 loop: CAISVDRYSGGYTF. The DNA for the CDR3 is TGTGCCATCAGTGTGGACAGATACTCGGGAGGCTACACCTTC.

V usage is TRBV4-1 and J usage is TRBJ1-3; weak D call: TRBD1 (5 bases). Germline V gene data show CDR1 as MGHRA and CDR2 as YSYEKL. Deletions cut 0 bases from V and 0 bases from J, with 15 bases between. The CDR3 covers 18 residues. The CDR3 reads CASSQDLVRGSSGNTIYF. Here the CDR3 DNA reads TGCGCCAGCAGCCAAGATTTAGTCCGGGGGTCCTCTGGAAACACCATATATTTT.

The chain uses TRBV2 and TRBJ2-3; the match to TRBD2 covers 9 bases. The ends lost 4 bases at V and 1 base at J; junction bases unmatched: 9. In germline, CDR1 is SNHLY, CDR2 FYNNEI. The length of the CDR3 is 17 residues. In DNA form, the CDR3 reads TGTGCCAGCAGTGCCAGGCTAGCGGGATTACGCACAGATACGCAGTATTTT. It is translated as CASSARLAGLRTDTQYF. Full variable domain (rest looked up from reference TRBV2 and TRBJ2-3): EPEVTQTPSHQVTQMGQEVILRCVPISNHLYFYWYRQILGQKVEFLVSFYNNEISEKSEIFDDQFSVERPDGSNFTLKIRSTKLEDSAMYFCASSARLAGLRTDTQYFGPGTRLTVL.

The rearrangement uses TRBV27 and TRBJ2-7; D is ambiguous. Trimming shortened V by 0 bases and J by 0 bases, and 6 bases separated the two germline ends. CDR3 length equals 14 residues. The germline V gene has CDR1 MNHEY and CDR2 SMNVEV (reference sequence). DNA of the CDR3: TGTGCCAGCAGTTTATCGGCCAACTCCTACGAGCAGTACTTC. Translated, it gives CASSLSANSYEQYF.

Only one count was recorded for this clone. The chain recombines TRBV2 with TRBJ2-7; 8 bases are a match to TRBD1. CDR1 is SNHLY and CDR2 is FYNNEI in the germline V gene. The CDR3 is 14 residues long. The ends lost 4 bases at V and 1 base at J; junction bases unmatched: 3. CDR3 in amino acids: CASSVTGGSYEQYF. The DNA of the CDR3 is TGTGCCAGCAGTGTCACAGGGGGTTCCTACGAGCAGTACTTC. Supplemented by reference TRBV2 and TRBJ2-7, the full variable domain reads EPEVTQTPSHQVTQMGQEVILRCVPISNHLYFYWYRQILGQKVEFLVSFYNNEISEKSEIFDDQFSVERPDGSNFTLKIRSTKLEDSAMYFCASSVTGGSYEQYFGPGTRLTVT.

The chain combines TRBV9 with TRBJ2-5; 7 nucleotides align to TRBD2. The germline CDR1 and CDR2 sequences are SGDLS and YYNGEE. The CDR3 spans 14 residues. V shed 4 bases and J 4 bases; nucleotides not matched to a gene: 7. The DNA of the CDR3 is TGTGCCAGCAGCTTCGGGACTACCTCAGAGACCCAGTACTTC. Its protein is CASSFGTTSETQYF.

The CDR3 bases are TGTGCCACCAGCAAACACCGGGACAGGGGAGAGACCCAGTACTTC. Translated, it gives CATSKHRDRGETQYF. This chain uses TRBV15 with TRBJ2-5, with 10 bases lining up with TRBD1. The CDR3 is 15 amino acids. V trimming: 4 bases; J trimming: 4 bases; junction bases outside the gene matches: 6. Germline V CDR1 and CDR2: LNHNV, YYDKDF (reference sequence).

CDR3 in amino acids: CASSESSGTYNEQFF. For the CDR3, the DNA is TGTGCCAGCAGTGAAAGTAGCGGGACTTACAATGAGCAGTTCTTC. The chain combines TRBV2 with TRBJ2-1, with 8 bases lining up with TRBD2. Germline V gene sequence: CDR1 SNHLY, CDR2 FYNNEI. The CDR3 consists of 15 residues. The ends lost 2 bases at V and 4 bases at J; junction bases unmatched: 4.

V and J are TRBV6-5 and TRBJ2-7; 7 bases agree with TRBD1. This CDR3 comprises 16 residues. Germline V gene data show CDR1 as MNHEY and CDR2 as SVGAGI. The V segment lost 2 bases and the J segment 7 bases; nucleotides outside the gene matches: 14. The CDR3 here is CASSYGEGQPLWEQYF. Here the CDR3 DNA reads TGTGCCAGCAGTTACGGAGAGGGACAGCCCTTGTGGGAGCAGTACTTC.